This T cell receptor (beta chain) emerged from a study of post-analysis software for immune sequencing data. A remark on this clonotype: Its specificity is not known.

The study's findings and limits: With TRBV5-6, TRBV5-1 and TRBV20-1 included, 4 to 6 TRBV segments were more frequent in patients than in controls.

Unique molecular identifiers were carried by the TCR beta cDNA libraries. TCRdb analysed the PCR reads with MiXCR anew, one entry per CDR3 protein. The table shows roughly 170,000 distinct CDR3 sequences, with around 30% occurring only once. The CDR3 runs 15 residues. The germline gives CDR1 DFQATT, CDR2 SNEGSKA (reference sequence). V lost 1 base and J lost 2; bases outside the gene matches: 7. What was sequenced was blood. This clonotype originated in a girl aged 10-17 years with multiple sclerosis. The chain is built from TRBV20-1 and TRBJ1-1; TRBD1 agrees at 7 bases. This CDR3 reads CSARVLGQSNTEAFF. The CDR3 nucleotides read TGCAGTGCTAGAGTACTGGGACAGTCAAACACTGAAGCTTTCTTT.